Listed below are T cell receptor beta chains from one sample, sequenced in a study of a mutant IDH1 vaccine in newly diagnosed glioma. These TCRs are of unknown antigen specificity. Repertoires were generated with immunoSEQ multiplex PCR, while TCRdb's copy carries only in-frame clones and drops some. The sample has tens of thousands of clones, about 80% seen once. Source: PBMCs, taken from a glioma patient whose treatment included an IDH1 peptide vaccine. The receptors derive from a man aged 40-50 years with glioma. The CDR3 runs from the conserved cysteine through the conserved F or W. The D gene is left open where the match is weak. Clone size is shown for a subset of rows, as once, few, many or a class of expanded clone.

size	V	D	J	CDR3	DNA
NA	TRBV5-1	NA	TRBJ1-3	CASSSGAGGNTIYF	TGCGCCAGCAGCTCGGGGGCAGGTGGAAACACCATATATTTT
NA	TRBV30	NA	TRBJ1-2	CAWSQNYGYTF	TGTGCCTGGAGTCAGAACTATGGCTACACCTTC
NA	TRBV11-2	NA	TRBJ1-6	CASSPFVSPLHF	TGTGCCAGCAGCCCGTTTGTCTCACCCCTCCACTTT
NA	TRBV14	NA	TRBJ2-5	CASSQIAETQYF	TGTGCCAGCAGCCAAATTGCGGAGACCCAGTACTTC
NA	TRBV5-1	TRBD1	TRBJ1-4	CASSRDRTNEKLFF	TGCGCCAGCAGCCGGGACAGGACTAATGAAAAACTGTTTTTT
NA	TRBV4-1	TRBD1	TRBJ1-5	CASSQEGGGQPQHF	TGCGCCAGCAGCCAAGAAGGGGGCGGTCAGCCCCAGCATTTT
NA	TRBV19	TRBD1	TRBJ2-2	CAIGQGTFTGELFF	TGTGCCATCGGACAGGGGACGTTCACCGGGGAGCTGTTTTTT
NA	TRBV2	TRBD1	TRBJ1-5	CASSGGDRGRQPQHF	TGTGCCAGCAGTGGTGGCGACAGGGGACGTCAGCCCCAGCATTTT
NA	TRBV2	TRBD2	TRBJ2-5	CASKRGGRETQYF	TGTGCCAGCAAGCGGGGGGGCAGGGAGACCCAGTACTTC
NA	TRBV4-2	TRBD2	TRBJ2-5	CASSQERTSGGRETQYF	TGTGCCAGCAGCCAAGAGAGGACTAGCGGGGGAAGGGAGACCCAGTACTTC
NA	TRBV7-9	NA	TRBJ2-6	CASSLQGASANVLTF	TGTGCCAGCAGCCTACAGGGAGCTTCGGCCAACGTCCTGACTTTC
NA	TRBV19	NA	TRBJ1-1	CASRTGLNTEAFF	TGTGCCAGTAGAACGGGCCTGAACACTGAAGCTTTCTTT
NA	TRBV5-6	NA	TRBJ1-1	CASSLGGWTEAFF	TGTGCCAGCAGCCTCGGGGGTTGGACTGAAGCTTTCTTT
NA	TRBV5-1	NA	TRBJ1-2	CASSVRESNYGYTF	TGCGCCAGCAGCGTGAGGGAGAGTAACTATGGCTACACCTTC
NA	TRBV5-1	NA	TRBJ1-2	CASSFGGNYGYTF	TGCGCCAGCAGCTTCGGAGGGAACTATGGCTACACCTTC
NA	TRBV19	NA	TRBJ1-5	CASSILLAGGNQPQHF	TGTGCCAGTAGTATTTTATTGGCAGGGGGCAATCAGCCCCAGCATTTT
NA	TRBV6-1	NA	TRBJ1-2	CASSQIYGYTF	TGTGCCAGCAGCCAAATCTATGGCTACACCTTC
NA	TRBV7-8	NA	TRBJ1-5	CASSLAPQQSNQPQHF	TGTGCCAGCAGCTTAGCGCCACAGCAGAGCAATCAGCCCCAGCATTTT
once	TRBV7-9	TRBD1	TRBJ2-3	CASSGTGPDTQYF	TGTGCCAGCAGCGGGACAGGGCCAGATACGCAGTATTTT
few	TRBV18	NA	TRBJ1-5	CASSPVGAGISSGQPQHF	TGTGCCAGCTCACCAGTCGGGGCAGGTATATCGTCGGGTCAGCCCCAGCATTTT
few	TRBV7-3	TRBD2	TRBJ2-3	CASSPIAGANTDTQYF	TGTGCCAGCAGCCCTATAGCGGGGGCCAACACAGATACGCAGTATTTT
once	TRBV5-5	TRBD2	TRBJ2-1	CASSLGQLAGGNEQFF	TGTGCCAGCAGCTTGGGGCAGCTAGCGGGGGGTAATGAGCAGTTCTTC
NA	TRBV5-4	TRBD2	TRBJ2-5	CASSPSGGVRETQYF	TGTGCCAGCAGCCCAAGTGGGGGGGTGCGGGAGACCCAGTACTTC
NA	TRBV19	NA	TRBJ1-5	CASSIETVSNQPQHF	TGTGCCAGTAGTATAGAGACAGTCTCAAATCAGCCCCAGCATTTT
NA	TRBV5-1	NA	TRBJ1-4	CASSMGHGGKEKLFF	TGCGCCAGCAGCATGGGACATGGGGGGAAAGAAAAACTGTTTTTT
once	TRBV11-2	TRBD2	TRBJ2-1	CASSLFSSRSGGAGEQFF	TGTGCCAGCAGCTTATTTTCCTCCCGGAGCGGGGGGGCTGGTGAGCAGTTCTTC
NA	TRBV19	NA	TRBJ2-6	CASSDPGGANVLTF	TGTGCCAGTAGTGACCCGGGCGGGGCCAACGTCCTGACTTTC
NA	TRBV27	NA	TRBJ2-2	CASSLQGQGNTGELFF	TGTGCCAGCAGTTTACAGGGGCAAGGGAACACCGGGGAGCTGTTTTTT
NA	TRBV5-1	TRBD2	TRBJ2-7	CASSFLAGGFYEQYF	TGCGCCAGCAGCTTCCTAGCGGGGGGGTTCTACGAGCAGTACTTC
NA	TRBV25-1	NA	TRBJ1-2	CASSEGTRYGYTF	TGTGCCAGCAGTGAGGGGACCCGGTATGGCTACACCTTC
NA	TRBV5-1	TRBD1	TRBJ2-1	CASKRGGQGPYNEQFF	TGCGCCAGTAAGAGGGGCGGACAGGGGCCCTACAATGAGCAGTTCTTC
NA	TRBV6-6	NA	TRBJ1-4	CASRNEKLFF	TGTGCCAGCCGGAATGAAAAACTGTTTTTT
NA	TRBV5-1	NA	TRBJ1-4	CASSWSPTTTNEKLFF	TGCGCCAGCAGCTGGTCTCCCACTACAACTAATGAAAAACTGTTTTTT
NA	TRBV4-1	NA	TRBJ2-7	CASSHLGDEQYF	TGCGCCAGCAGCCACCTGGGGGACGAGCAGTACTTC
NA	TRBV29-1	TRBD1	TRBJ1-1	CSGGDRGHTEAFF	TGCAGCGGGGGAGACAGGGGCCACACTGAAGCTTTCTTT
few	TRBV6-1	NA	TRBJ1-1	CASPQGQGQDTEAFF	TGTGCCAGCCCTCAGGGGCAGGGGCAGGACACTGAAGCTTTCTTT
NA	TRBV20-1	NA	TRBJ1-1	CSATGPLGAFF	TGCAGTGCGACGGGACCACTAGGCGCTTTCTTT
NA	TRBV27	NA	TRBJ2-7	CASSLWGGYNEQYF	TGTGCCAGCAGTCTTTGGGGGGGCTACAACGAGCAGTACTTC
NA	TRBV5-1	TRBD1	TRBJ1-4	CASSIRDSYNEKLFF	TGCGCCAGCAGCATCCGGGACAGCTATAACGAAAAACTGTTTTTT
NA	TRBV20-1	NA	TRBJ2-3	CSAESRDTQYF	TGCAGTGCTGAGAGTCGGGATACGCAGTATTTT
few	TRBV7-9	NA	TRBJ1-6	CASSLEPQNSPLHF	TGTGCCAGCAGCTTAGAACCCCAGAATTCACCCCTCCACTTT
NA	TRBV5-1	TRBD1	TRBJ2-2	CASSLAAGGIGGELFF	TGCGCCAGCAGCTTGGCCGCAGGGGGTATCGGCGGGGAGCTGTTTTTT
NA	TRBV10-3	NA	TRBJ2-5	CAISESWAAQETQYF	TGTGCCATCAGTGAGTCGTGGGCAGCACAAGAGACCCAGTACTTC
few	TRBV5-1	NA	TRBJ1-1	CASSLVGGTGNTEAFF	TGCGCCAGCAGCTTGGTGGGGGGAACAGGAAACACTGAAGCTTTCTTT
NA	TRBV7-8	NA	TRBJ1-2	CATAGLAFGAPHGYTF	TGTGCCACGGCAGGGCTAGCGTTCGGGGCACCGCATGGCTACACCTTC
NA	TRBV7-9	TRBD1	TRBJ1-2	CASSRGEGGADYGYTF	TGTGCCAGCAGCCGAGGGGAAGGGGGCGCGGACTATGGCTACACCTTC